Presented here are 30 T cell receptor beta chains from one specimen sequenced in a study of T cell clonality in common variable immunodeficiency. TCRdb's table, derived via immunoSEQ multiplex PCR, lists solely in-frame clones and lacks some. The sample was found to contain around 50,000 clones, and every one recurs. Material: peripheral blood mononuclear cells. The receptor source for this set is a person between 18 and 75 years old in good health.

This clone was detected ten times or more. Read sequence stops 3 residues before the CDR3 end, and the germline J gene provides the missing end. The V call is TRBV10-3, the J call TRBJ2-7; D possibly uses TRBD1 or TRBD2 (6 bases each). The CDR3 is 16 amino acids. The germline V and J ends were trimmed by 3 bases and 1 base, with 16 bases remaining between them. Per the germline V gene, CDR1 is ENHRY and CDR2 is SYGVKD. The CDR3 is CAISESPEGVSYEQYF. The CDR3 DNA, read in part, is TGTGCCATCAGTGAATCCCCGGAGGGGGTGTCCTACGAG.

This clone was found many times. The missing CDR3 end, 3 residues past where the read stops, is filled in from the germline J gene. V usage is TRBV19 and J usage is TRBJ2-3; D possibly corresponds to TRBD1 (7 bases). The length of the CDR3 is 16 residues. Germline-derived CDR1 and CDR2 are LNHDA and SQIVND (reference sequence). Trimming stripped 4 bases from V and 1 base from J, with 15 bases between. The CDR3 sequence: CASSKRQGGGTDTQYF. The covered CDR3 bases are TGTGCCAGTAGTAAGAGACAGGGCGGGGGCACAGATACG.

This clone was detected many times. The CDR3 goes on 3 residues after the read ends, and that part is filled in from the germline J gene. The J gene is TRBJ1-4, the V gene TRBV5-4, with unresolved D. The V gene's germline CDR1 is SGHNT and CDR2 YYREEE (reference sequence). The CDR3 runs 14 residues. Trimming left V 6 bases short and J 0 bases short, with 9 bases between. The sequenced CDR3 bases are TGTGCCAGCAAGAGGGCCGCAACTAATGAAAAA. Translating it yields CASKRAATNEK. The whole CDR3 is CASKRAATNEKLFF. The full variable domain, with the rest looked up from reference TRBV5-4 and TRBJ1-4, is ETGVTQSPTHLIKTRGQQVTLRCSSQSGHNTVSWYQQALGQGPQFIFQYYREEENGRGNFPPRFSGLQFPNYSSELNVNALELDDSALYLCASKRAATNEKLFFGSGTQLSVL.

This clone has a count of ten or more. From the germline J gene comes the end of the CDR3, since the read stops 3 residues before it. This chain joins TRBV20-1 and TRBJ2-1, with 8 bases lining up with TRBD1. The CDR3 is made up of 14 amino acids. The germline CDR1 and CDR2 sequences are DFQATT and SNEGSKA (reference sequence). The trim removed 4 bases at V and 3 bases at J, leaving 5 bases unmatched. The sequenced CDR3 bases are TGCAGTGCTAAACGACAGGGGAGCTACAATGAG. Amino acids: CSAKRQGSYNE. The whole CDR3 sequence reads CSAKRQGSYNEQFF.

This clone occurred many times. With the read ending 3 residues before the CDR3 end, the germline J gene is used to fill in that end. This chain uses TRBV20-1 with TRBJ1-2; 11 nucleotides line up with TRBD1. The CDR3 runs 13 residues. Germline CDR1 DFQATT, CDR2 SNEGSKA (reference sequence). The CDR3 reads CSASPRDRGGYTF. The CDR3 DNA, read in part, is TGCAGTGCTTCACCCCGGGACAGGGGGGGC.

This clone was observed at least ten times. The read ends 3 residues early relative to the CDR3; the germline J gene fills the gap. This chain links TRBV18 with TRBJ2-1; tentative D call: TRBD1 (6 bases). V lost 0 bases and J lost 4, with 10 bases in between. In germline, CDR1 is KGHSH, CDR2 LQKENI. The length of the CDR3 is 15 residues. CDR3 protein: CASSPPRDNYNEQFF. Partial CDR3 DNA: TGTGCCAGCTCACCACCTAGGGACAATTACAATGAG.

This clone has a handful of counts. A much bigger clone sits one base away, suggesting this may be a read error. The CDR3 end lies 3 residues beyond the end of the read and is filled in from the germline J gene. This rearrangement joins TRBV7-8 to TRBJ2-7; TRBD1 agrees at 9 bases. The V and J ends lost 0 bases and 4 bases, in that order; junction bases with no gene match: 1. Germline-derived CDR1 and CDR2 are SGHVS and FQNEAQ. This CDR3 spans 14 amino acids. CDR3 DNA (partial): TGTGCCAGCAGCTTAGCCGACAGGGGGTACGAG. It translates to CASSLADRGYE. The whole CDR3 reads CASSLADRGYEQYF. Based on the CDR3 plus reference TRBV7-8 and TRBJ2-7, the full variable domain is GAGVSQSPRYKVAKRGQDVALRCDPISGHVSLFWYQQALGQGPEFLTYFQNEAQLDKSGLPSDRFFAERPEGSVSTLKIQRTQQEDSAVYLCASSLADRGYEQYFGPGTRLTVT.

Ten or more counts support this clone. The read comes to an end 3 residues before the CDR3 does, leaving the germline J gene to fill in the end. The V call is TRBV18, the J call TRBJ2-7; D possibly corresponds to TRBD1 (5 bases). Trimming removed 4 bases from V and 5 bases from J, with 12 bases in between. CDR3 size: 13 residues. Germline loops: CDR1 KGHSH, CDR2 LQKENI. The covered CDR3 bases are TGTGCCAGCTCACAAGGACACGGAAACGAG. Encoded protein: CASSQGHGNE. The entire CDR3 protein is CASSQGHGNEQYF. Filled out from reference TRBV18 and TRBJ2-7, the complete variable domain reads NAGVMQNPRHLVRRRGQEARLRCSPMKGHSHVYWYRQLPEEGLKFMVYLQKENIIDESGMPKERFSAEFPKEGPSILRIQQVVRGDSAAYFCASSQGHGNEQYFGPGTRLTVT.

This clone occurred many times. The CDR3 bases that were read are TGCGCCAGCAGCCAAGGGCGGTTCAGGGACAATCAGCCC. This translates into CASSQGRFRDNQP. The whole CDR3 protein reads CASSQGRFRDNQPQHF. The chain recombines TRBV4-1 with TRBJ1-5; possible D gene TRBD1, 5 bases. The sequence runs out 3 residues before the end of the CDR3; the remainder is reconstructed from the germline J gene. The germline CDR1 and CDR2 sequences are MGHRA and YSYEKL. The CDR3 covers 16 residues. V was pared by 1 base and J by 3 bases, with 13 bases between.

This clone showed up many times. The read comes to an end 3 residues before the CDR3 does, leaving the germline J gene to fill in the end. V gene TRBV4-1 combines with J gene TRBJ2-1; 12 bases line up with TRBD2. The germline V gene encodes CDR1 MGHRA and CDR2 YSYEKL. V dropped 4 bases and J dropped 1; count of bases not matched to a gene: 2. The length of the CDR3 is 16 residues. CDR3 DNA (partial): TGCGCCAGCAGCCGACTAGCGGGAGAATCCTACAATGAG. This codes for CASSRLAGESYNE. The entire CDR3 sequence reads CASSRLAGESYNEQFF.

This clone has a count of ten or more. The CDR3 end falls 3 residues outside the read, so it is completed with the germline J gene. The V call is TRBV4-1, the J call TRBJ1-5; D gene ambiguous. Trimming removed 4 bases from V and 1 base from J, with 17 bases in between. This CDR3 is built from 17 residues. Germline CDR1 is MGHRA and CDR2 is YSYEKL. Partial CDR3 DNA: TGCGCCAGCAGCCGAGACCACCCACTTCCAAGCAATCAGCCC. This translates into CASSRDHPLPSNQP. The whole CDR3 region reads CASSRDHPLPSNQPQHF.

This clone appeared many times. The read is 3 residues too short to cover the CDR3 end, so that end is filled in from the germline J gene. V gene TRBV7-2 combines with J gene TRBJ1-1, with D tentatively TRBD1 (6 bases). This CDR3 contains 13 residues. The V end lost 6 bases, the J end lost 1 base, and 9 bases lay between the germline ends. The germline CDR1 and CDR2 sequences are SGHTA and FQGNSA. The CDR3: CASSSDRNTEAFF. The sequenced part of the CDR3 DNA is TGTGCCAGCAGTTCGGACAGGAACACTGAA.

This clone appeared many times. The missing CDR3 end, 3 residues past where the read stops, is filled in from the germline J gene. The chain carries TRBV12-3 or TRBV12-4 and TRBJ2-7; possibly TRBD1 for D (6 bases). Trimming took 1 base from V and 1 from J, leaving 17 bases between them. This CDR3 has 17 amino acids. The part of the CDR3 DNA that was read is TGTGCCAGCAGTTTAGGGCCCCGGGACAAACCTTCCTACGAG. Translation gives CASSLGPRDKPSYE. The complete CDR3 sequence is CASSLGPRDKPSYEQYF.

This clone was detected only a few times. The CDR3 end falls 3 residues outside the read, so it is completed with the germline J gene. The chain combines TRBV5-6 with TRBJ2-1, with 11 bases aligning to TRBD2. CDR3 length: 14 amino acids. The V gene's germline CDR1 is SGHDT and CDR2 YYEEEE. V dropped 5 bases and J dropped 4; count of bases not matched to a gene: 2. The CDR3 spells CASRRLAGYNEQFF. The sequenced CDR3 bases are TGTGCCAGCAGGCGACTAGCGGGGTACAATGAG. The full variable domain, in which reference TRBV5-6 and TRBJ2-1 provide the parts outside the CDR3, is DAGVTQSPTHLIKTRGQQVTLRCSPKSGHDTVSWYQQALGQGPQFIFQYYEEEERQRGNFPDRFSGHQFPNYSSELNVNALLLGDSALYLCASRRLAGYNEQFFGPGTRLTVL.

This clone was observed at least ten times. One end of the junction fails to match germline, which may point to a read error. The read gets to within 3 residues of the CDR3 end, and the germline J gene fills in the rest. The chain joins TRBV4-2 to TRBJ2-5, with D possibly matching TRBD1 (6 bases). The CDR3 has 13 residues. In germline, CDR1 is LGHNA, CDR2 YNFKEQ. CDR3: CASSYQGTETQYF. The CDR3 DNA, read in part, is TGCGCCAGCAGCTATCAGGGGACAGAGACC.

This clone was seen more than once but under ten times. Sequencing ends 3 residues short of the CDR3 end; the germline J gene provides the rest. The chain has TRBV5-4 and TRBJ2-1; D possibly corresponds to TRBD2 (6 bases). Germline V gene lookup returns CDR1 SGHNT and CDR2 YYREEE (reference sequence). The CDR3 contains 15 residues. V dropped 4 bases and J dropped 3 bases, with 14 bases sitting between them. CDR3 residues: CASSQIADYYNEQFF. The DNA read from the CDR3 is TGTGCCAGCAGCCAAATAGCGGATTACTACAATGAG.

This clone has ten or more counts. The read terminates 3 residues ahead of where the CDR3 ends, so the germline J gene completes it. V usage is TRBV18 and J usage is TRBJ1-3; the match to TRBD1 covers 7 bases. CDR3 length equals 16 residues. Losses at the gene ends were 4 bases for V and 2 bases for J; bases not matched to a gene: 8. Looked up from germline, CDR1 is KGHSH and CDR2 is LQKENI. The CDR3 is CASSRGLTGTGNTIYF. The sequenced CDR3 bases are TGTGCCAGCTCACGAGGACTGACAGGGACTGGAAACACC.

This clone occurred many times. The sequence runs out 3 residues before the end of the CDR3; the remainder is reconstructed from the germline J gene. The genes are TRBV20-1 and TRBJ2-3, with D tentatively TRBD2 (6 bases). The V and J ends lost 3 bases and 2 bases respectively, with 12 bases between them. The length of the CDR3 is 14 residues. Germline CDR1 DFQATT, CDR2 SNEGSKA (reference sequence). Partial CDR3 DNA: TGCAGTGCTAGCGGGAGCGGGCTCACAGATACG. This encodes CSASGSGLTDT. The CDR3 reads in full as CSASGSGLTDTQYF.

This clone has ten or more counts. The sequenced CDR3 bases are TGTGCCAGCAGCTTAGGCACAGGGCGAGAGACC. Encoded protein: CASSLGTGRET. Given in full, the CDR3 is CASSLGTGRETQYF. This chain links TRBV7-3 with TRBJ2-5; a weak D match, TRBD1 (6 bases). The CDR3 goes on 3 residues after the read ends, and that part is filled in from the germline J gene. The germline CDR1 and CDR2 sequences are SGHTA and FQGTGA. The CDR3 is made up of 14 amino acids. V shed 2 bases and J shed 4 bases, with 11 bases lying between them.

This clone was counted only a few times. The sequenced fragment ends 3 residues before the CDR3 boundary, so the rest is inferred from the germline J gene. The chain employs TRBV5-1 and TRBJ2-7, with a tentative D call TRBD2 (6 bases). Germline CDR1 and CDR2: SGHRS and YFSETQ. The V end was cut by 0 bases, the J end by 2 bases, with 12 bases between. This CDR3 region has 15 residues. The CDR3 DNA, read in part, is TGCGCCAGCAGCTTGGCCGGGACTGCCGCCTACGAG. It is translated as CASSLAGTAAYE. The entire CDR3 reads CASSLAGTAAYEQYF.

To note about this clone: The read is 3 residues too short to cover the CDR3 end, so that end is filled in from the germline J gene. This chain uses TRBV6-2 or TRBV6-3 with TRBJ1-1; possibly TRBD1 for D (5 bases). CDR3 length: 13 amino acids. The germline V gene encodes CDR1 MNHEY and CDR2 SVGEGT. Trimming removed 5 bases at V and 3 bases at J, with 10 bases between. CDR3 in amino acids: CASSRQGDTEAFF. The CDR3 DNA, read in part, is TGTGCCAGCAGTCGCCAGGGCGACACTGAA.

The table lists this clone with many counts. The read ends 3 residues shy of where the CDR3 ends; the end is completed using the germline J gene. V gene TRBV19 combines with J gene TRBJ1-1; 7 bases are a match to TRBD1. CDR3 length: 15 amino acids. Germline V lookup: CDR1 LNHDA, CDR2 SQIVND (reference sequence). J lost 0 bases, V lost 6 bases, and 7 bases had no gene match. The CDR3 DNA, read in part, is TGTGCCAGTAGCCGAAGAGACAGGGTGAACACTGAA. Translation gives CASSRRDRVNTE. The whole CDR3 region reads CASSRRDRVNTEAFF. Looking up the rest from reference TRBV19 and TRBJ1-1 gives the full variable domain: DGGITQSPKYLFRKEGQNVTLSCEQNLNHDAMYWYRQDPGQGLRLIYYSQIVNDFQKGDIAEGYSVSREKKESFPLTVTSAQKNPTAFYLCASSRRDRVNTEAFFGQGTRLTVV.

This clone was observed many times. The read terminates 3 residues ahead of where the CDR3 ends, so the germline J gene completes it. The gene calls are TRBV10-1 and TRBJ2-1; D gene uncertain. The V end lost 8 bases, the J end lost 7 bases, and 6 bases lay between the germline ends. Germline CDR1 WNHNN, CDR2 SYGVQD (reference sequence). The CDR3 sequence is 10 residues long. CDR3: CASRVNEQFF. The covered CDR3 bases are TGCGCCAGCCGCGTTAATGAG.

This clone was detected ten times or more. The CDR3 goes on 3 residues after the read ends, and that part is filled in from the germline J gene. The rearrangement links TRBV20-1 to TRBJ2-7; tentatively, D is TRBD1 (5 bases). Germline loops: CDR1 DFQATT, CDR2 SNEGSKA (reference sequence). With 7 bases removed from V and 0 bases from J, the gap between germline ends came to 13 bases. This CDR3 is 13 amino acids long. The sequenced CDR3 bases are TGCAGTGGCCAGGGCCGGAGCTCCTACGAG. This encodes CSGQGRSSYE. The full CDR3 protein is CSGQGRSSYEQYF.

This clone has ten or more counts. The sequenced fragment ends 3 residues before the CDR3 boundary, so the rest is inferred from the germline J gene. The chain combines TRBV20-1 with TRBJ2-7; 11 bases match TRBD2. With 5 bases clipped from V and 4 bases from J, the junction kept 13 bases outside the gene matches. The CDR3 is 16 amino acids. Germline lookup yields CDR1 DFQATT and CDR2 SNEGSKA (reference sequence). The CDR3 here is CSAPPLAGGLFYEQYF. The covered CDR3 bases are TGCAGTGCTCCCCCCCTAGCGGGGGGATTGTTTTACGAG.

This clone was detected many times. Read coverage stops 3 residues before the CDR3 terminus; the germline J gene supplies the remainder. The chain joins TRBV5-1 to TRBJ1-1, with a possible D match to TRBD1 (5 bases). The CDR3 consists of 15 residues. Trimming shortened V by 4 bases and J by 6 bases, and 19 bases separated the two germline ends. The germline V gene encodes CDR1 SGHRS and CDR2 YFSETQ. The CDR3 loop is CASSHLTGNEAEAFF. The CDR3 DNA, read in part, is TGCGCCAGCAGCCACCTCACAGGTAATGAGGCTGAA. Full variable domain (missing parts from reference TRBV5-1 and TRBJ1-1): KAGVTQTPRYLIKTRGQQVTLSCSPISGHRSVSWYQQTPGQGLQFLFEYFSETQRNKGNFPGRFSGRQFSNSRSEMNVSTLELGDSALYLCASSHLTGNEAEAFFGQGTRLTVV.

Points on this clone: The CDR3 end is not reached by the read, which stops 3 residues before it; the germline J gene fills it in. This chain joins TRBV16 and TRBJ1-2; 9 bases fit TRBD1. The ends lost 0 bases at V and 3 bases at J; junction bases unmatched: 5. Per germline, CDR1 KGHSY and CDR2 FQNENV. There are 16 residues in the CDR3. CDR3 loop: CASSQSIRDRDYGYTF. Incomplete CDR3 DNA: TGTGCCAGCAGCCAATCTATTAGGGACAGGGACTATGGC.

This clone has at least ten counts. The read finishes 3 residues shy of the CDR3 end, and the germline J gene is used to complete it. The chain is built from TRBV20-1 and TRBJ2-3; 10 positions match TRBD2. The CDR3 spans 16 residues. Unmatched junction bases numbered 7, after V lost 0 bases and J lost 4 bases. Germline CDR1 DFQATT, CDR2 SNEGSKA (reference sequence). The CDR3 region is CSAREASGRGADTQYF. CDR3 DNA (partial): TGCAGTGCTAGAGAAGCTAGCGGGAGAGGCGCAGATACG.

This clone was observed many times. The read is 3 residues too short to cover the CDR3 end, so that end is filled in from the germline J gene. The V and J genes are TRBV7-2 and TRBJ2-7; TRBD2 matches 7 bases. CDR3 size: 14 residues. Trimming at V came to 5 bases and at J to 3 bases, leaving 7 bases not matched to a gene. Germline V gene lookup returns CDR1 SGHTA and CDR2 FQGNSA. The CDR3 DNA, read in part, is TGTGCCAGCAGCAGAGGGGACTACCTCTACGAG. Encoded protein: CASSRGDYLYE. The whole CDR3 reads CASSRGDYLYEQYF.

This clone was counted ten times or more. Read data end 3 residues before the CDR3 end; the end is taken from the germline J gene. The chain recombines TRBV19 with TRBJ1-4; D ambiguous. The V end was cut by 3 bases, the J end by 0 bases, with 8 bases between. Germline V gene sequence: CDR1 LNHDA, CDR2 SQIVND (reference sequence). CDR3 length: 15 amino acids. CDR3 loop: CASSIAFATNEKLFF. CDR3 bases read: TGTGCCAGTAGTATTGCGTTTGCAACTAATGAAAAA.